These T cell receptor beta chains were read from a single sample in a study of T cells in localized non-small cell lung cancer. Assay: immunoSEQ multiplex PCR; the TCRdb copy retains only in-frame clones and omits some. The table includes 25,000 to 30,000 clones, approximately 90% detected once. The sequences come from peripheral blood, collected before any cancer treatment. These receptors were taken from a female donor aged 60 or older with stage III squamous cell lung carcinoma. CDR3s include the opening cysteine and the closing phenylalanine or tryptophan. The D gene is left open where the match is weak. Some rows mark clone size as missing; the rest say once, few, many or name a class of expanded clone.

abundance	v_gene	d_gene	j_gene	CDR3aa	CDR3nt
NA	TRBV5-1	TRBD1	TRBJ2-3	CASSNGQGAVDTQYF	TGCGCCAGCAGCAACGGACAGGGGGCCGTAGATACGCAGTATTTT
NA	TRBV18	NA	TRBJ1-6	CASSPSTGGGYNSPLHF	TGTGCCAGCTCACCTTCCACAGGCGGCGGGTATAATTCACCCCTCCACTTT
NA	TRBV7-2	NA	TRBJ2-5	CASSLAPGYQETQYF	TGTGCCAGCAGCTTAGCGCCAGGGTACCAAGAGACCCAGTACTTC
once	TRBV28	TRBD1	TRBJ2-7	CASSLPLGTGTYEQYF	TGTGCCAGCAGCCTCCCCCTCGGGACAGGAACTTACGAGCAGTACTTC
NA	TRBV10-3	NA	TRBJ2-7	CAISSSMISGGYEQYF	TGTGCCATCAGTTCGTCGATGATTAGCGGAGGCTACGAGCAGTACTTC
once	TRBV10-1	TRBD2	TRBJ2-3	CASSSLAGIDTQYF	TGCGCCAGCAGTTCACTAGCGGGAATAGATACGCAGTATTTT
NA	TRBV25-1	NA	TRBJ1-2	CASSGASYGYTF	TGTGCCAGCAGTGGTGCCAGCTATGGCTACACCTTC
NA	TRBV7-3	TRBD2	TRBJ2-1	CASSLNGRRNEQFF	TGTGCCAGCAGCTTAAACGGGAGGAGGAATGAGCAGTTCTTC
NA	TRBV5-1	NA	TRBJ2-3	CASLRDNGDTQYF	TGCGCCAGCCTCAGGGATAATGGAGATACGCAGTATTTT
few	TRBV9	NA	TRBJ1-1	CASSVEAGIYTEAFF	TGTGCCAGCAGCGTAGAGGCAGGGATATACACTGAAGCTTTCTTT
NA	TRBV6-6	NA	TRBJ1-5	CASTLDSYSNQPQHF	TGTGCCAGCACCCTCGACAGCTATAGCAATCAGCCCCAGCATTTT
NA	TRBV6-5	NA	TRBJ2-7	CASSLGETYEQYF	TGTGCCAGCAGCTTGGGTGAGACCTACGAGCAGTACTTC
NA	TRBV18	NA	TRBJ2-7	CASSPVQATAYEQYF	TGTGCCAGCTCACCGGTTCAGGCAACAGCCTACGAGCAGTACTTC
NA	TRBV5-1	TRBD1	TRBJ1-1	CASSDGQGANTEAFF	TGCGCCAGCAGCGATGGACAGGGCGCGAACACTGAAGCTTTCTTT
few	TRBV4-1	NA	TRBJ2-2	CASSQVSGANTGELFF	TGCGCCAGCAGCCAGGTGAGCGGAGCGAACACCGGGGAGCTGTTTTTT
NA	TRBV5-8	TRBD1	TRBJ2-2	CASSGFTGGRGGELFF	TGTGCCAGCAGCGGCTTCACAGGGGGCCGGGGCGGGGAGCTGTTTTTT
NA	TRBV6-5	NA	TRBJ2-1	CASSRQSITEQFF	TGTGCCAGCAGCAGACAGAGTATCACTGAGCAGTTCTTC
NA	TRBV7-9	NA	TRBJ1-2	CASSLETSYGYTF	TGTGCCAGCAGCTTAGAGACGAGCTATGGCTACACCTTC
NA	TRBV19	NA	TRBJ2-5	CASSMGLFQETQYF	TGTGCCAGTAGTATGGGGCTGTTTCAAGAGACCCAGTACTTC
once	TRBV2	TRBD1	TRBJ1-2	CASSPRTGGLDGYTF	TGTGCCAGCAGTCCTCGGACAGGGGGCTTAGATGGCTACACCTTC
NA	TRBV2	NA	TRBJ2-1	CASRAGDYNEQFF	TGTGCCAGCAGGGCCGGGGACTACAATGAGCAGTTCTTC
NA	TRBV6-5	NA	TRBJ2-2	CASSYRRAGGTGELFF	TGTGCCAGCAGTTACAGACGGGCTGGGGGCACCGGGGAGCTGTTTTTT
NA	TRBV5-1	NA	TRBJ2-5	CASSLVPGQETQYF	TGCGCCAGCAGCTTGGTGCCAGGACAAGAGACCCAGTACTTC
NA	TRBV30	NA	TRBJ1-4	CAWSQGTNEKLFF	TGTGCCTGGTCACAGGGTACTAATGAAAAACTGTTTTTT
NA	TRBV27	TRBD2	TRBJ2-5	CASSSGLAGGPGFGETQYF	TGTGCCAGCAGTTCGGGACTAGCGGGGGGGCCAGGGTTTGGGGAGACCCAGTACTTC
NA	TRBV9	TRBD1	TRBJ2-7	CASSVGIDRAAYEQYF	TGTGCCAGCAGCGTAGGAATCGACAGGGCCGCCTACGAGCAGTACTTC
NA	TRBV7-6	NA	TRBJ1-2	CASSPPRAYGYTF	TGTGCCAGCAGCCCCCCTCGGGCCTATGGCTACACCTTC
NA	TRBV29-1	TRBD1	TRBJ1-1	CSVIQGIAEAFF	TGCAGCGTAATACAGGGGATCGCTGAAGCTTTCTTT
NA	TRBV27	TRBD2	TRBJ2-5	CASSLMRLAGVQETQYF	TGTGCCAGCAGTTTAATGAGGCTAGCGGGGGTCCAAGAGACCCAGTACTTC
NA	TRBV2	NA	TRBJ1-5	CASSEGNNQPQHF	TGTGCCAGCAGTGAAGGGAACAATCAGCCCCAGCATTTT
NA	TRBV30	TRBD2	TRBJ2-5	CAWGSGTSGGALQETQYF	TGTGCCTGGGGATCCGGGACTAGCGGGGGGGCTTTGCAAGAGACCCAGTACTTC
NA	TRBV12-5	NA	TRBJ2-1	CASGPDTYSYNEQFF	TGTGCTAGTGGTCCGGACACCTACTCCTACAATGAGCAGTTCTTC
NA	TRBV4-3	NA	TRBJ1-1	CASSREDSFEAFF	TGCGCCAGCAGCCGAGAGGACAGCTTTGAAGCTTTCTTT
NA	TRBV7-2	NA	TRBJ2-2	CASSLEVGGPGELFF	TGTGCCAGCAGCTTAGAGGTTGGTGGCCCCGGGGAGCTGTTTTTT
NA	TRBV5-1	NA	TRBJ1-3	CASSSAGVSSGNTIYF	TGCGCCAGCAGCTCCGCGGGGGTCAGCTCTGGAAACACCATATATTTT
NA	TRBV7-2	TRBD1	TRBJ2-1	CASSPPGGALPLQNEQFF	TGTGCCAGCAGCCCGCCAGGGGGCGCGTTACCCCTCCAGAATGAGCAGTTCTTC
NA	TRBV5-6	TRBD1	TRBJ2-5	CASSLRTGPFFRETQYF	TGTGCCAGCAGCTTAAGGACAGGGCCGTTCTTTCGGGAGACCCAGTACTTC
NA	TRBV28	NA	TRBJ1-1	CASKGGNTEAFF	TGTGCCAGTAAGGGAGGGAACACTGAAGCTTTCTTT
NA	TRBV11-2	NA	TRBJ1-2	CASSSNRGANYGYTF	TGTGCCAGCAGCTCGAACAGAGGAGCTAACTATGGCTACACCTTC
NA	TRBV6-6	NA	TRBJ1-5	CASSYDQTDPDQPQHF	TGTGCCAGCAGTTACGATCAGACGGACCCAGATCAGCCCCAGCATTTT
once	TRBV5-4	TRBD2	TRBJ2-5	CASSTSTSGQETQYF	TGTGCCAGCAGCACCTCCACTAGCGGGCAAGAGACCCAGTACTTC
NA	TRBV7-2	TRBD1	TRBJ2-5	CASSSGGTGETQYF	TGTGCCAGCAGTTCAGGGGGTACGGGAGAGACCCAGTACTTC